This T cell receptor beta chain was sequenced for a study of post-analysis software for immune sequencing data. For the study at large: Included courses were relapsing-remitting and secondary progressive multiple sclerosis; progressive-relapsing multiple sclerosis was also included.

Prepared TCR beta cDNA libraries contained unique molecular identifiers. T cells numbering about 0.9 to 11 million yielded 500,000 or so cDNA molecules. TCRdb analysed the PCR reads with MiXCR anew, one entry per CDR3 protein. This table has about 820,000 distinct CDR3 sequences, approximately 53% appearing once. General study results and limits: Strong same-batch co-clustering of samples appeared with F measure clustering. Normalized Chao1 diversity in multiple sclerosis patients fell significantly below that of controls.

Worth noting for this clonotype: No antigen is known for it.

Sequenced sample: blood. This TCR was sampled from a girl between 10 and 17 years old with multiple sclerosis.

The CDR3, as DNA: TGTGCCAGCAACCCGGAGGCCTACGAGCAGTACTTC. The encoded protein is CASNPEAYEQYF. This rearrangement joins TRBV2 to TRBJ2-7, with D possibly TRBD2 on 5 matching bases. Per the germline V gene, CDR1 is SNHLY and CDR2 is FYNNEI. The CDR3 loop spans 12 amino acids. The V and J ends lost 7 bases and 2 bases respectively, with 9 bases between them.